Sequencing of this T cell receptor beta chain was carried out in a study of Ad26.COV2.S vaccination and SARS-CoV-2 variants (dated by TCRdb to about 2021). Notes on the research overall: Vaccine-arm donors came from COV1001, a multicentre, randomized, double-blind, placebo-controlled phase I-IIa trial of Ad26.COV2.S in healthy adults. Ad26.COV2.S was administered intramuscularly at 5 x 10^10 or 1 x 10^11 viral particles, either as a single shot or as two shots given 56 days apart. The specificity and breadth of SARS-CoV-2-reactive T cell receptors after Ad26.COV2.S vaccination were assessed by TCRbeta repertoire sequencing. Participants in the trial were split at random into five groups of five each, receiving low-dose or high-dose Ad26.COV2.S once or twice, or else placebo on both occasions. Throughout the experiments and outcome assessment, investigators stayed blinded to trial group allocation. A total of about 30 samples were included in the TCR-sequenced set, comprising 19 Ad26.COV2.S vaccine recipients, 5 placebo recipients and 8 SARS-CoV-2 convalescent individuals. Study-wide conclusions, independent of this receptor: Vaccine and placebo recipients had similar non-spike TCR breadth, a finding consistent with the vaccine containing only spike. Substantial breadth of spike-specific CD8+ and CD4+ T cell responses was reported after vaccination. The authors noted that the TCR breadth and depth analyses may have underestimated total T cell responses. Spike-specific TCR breadth was higher in Ad26.COV2.S recipients than in placebo recipients (P = 0.0014). Comparing responses between vaccine doses or regimens was not something the study was powered to do.

CDR3 length: 15 amino acids, cysteine to phenylalanine. Only the CDR3 part of the read is kept: 45 bases, read in frame from the first base. Trimming removed 4 bases from V and 0 bases from J; the gene matches leave 4 bases unexplained. Based on the germline V gene, the CDR1 and CDR2 sequences are SGHVS and FQNEAQ. The treatment or condition label corresponds to: about 20 received Ad26.COV2.S at low or high dose, single or two shots; a few received placebo; per-sample allocation not given. For vaccine and placebo recipients, repertoires were sequenced using samples collected on day 63 after the first injection. Cohort 1b enrolled roughly 25 adults aged 18-55 years at a single site in Boston, USA, between 29 July and 7 August 2020. Ad26.COV2.S was a replication-incompetent adenovirus type 26 vector that expressed a prefusion-stabilized SARS-CoV-2 spike protein derived from the original Wuhan strain.

TCRbeta CDR3 regions were sequenced with the immunoSEQ Assay. After extraction, genomic DNA underwent amplification by bias-controlled multiplex PCR, followed by high-throughput sequencing. The paper's processing steps were these. To quantify the absolute abundance of every unique TCRbeta CDR3 region, sequences were collapsed and filtered. T cell fraction was estimated by normalizing TCRbeta template counts to usable DNA, with usable DNA measured through amplification of reference genes found in all nucleated cells. Repertoire TCRs were annotated as SARS-CoV-2-specific when V gene, CDR3 amino acid sequence and J gene were exactly matched to a known reactive TCR set. The reference SARS-CoV-2 TCR set came from MIRA and was filtered for enrichment in COVID-19-positive ImmuneCODE repertoires, removing public or cross-reactive TCRs. Using the MIRA antigens, annotated TCRs were further analysed by specific ORF or by position within an ORF. Depth was the summed frequency of annotated unique rearrangements, while breadth was defined as annotated unique rearrangements over total unique productive rearrangements. Two-sided Wilcoxon rank-sum tests were applied when comparing TCR breadth between groups. TCRdb provides this immuneACCESS table in a form limited to in-frame rearrangements. Some clones are lacking; in checked studies, under half of them reflect an unresolved V gene, and why the rest are absent is not known. The V and J calls and the clone size are those of that table, but D and trimming were determined from the DNA. This sample has 350,000 to 400,000 clones in its table, and about nine tenths of those were observed once. Of the sample, about 1.9% is held by the ten largest clones.

Concerning this clone: This clone's antigen is unknown. The record has no base qualities; no much larger clone is one base away.

The receptor chain draws on TRBV7-8 and TRBJ2-3, with TRBD2 matching 7 junction bases. The specimen comprised peripheral blood, sampled in a trial of Ad26.COV2.S vaccine versus placebo. The origin of this receptor is a person between 18 and 60 years old who received the Ad26.COV2.S COVID-19 vaccine or a placebo. The DNA sequence follows: TGTGCCAGCAGCTCGTATAGCGGGAGCACAGATACGCAGTATTTT. Translated, it reads CASSSYSGSTDTQYF.